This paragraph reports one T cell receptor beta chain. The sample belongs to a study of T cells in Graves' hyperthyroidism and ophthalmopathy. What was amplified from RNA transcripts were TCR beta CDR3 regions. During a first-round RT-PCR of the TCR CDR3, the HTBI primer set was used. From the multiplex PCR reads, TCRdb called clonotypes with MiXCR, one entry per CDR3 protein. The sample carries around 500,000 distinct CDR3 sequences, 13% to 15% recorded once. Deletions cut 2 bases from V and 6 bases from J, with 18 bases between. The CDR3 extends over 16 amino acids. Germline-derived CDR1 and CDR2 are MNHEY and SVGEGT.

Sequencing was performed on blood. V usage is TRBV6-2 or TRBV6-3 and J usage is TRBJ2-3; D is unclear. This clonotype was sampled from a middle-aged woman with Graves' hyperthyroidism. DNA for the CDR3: TGTGCCAGCAGTTACGGGCTGCGCTCAAAGGCGGATACGCAGTATTTT. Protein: CASSYGLRSKADTQYF.